One sample yielded the 13 T cell receptor beta chains listed below, sequenced in a study of blood T cell repertoires in COVID-19. The method was immunoSEQ multiplex PCR; TCRdb's version includes in-frame clones alone and lacks a portion of them. Of about 410,000 clones in the sample, 75% to 90% were seen once. The sample taken for sequencing was peripheral blood. Receptors originate from a woman between 40 and 55 years old with COVID-19, enrolled during active disease.

The chain joins TRBV6-5 to TRBJ2-2, with D tentatively TRBD1 (6 bases). The CDR3 is 15 amino acids. The germline gives CDR1 MNHEY, CDR2 SVGAGI. The V gene lost 2 bases and the J gene lost 6 bases, with 13 bases spanning the gap. CDR3 sequence (DNA): TGTGCCAGCAGTTACACCCGGACAGTCCCCGGGGAGCTGTTTTTT. Translation: CASSYTRTVPGELFF.

The V gene is TRBV4-3, the J gene TRBJ2-3; unclear D gene. The CDR3 has 15 residues. V gave up 3 bases and J gave up 5 bases, with 15 bases separating them. CDR1 and CDR2 from the germline V gene are LGHNA and YSLEER. The CDR3 reads CASSQAMAVGDTQYF. The CDR3 region has the DNA TGCGCCAGCAGCCAGGCAATGGCGGTGGGAGATACGCAGTATTTT.

This clone was counted between two and nine times. The gene calls are TRBV19 and TRBJ1-1; D is ambiguous. The CDR3 runs 13 residues. Germline CDR1 is LNHDA and CDR2 is SQIVND (reference sequence). V lost 10 bases and J 2 bases, leaving 14 bases between the germline ends. This chain's CDR3 is CATQWEGNTEAFF. The DNA of the CDR3 is TGTGCCACCCAATGGGAGGGAAACACTGAAGCTTTCTTT.

The V call is TRBV28, the J call TRBJ1-5; no reliable D call. CDR1 MDHEN and CDR2 SYDVKM come from the germline V gene. The CDR3 extends over 12 amino acids. V gave up 9 bases and J gave up 0 bases, with 6 bases separating them. The CDR3 is CASENSNQPQHF. As DNA, the CDR3 is TGTGCCAGTGAGAATAGCAATCAGCCCCAGCATTTT.

This chain uses TRBV10-3 with TRBJ1-1, with TRBD1 identical over 7 bases. There are 15 residues in the CDR3. V dropped 6 bases and J dropped 0; count of bases not matched to a gene: 7. Germline CDR1 ENHRY, CDR2 SYGVKD. In DNA, the CDR3 is TGTGCCATCAGGCCGGGACAGTCCATGAACACTGAAGCTTTCTTT. This encodes CAIRPGQSMNTEAFF.

The V call is TRBV27, the J call TRBJ2-7; 7 nucleotides line up with TRBD2. Trimming at V came to 5 bases and at J to 5 bases, leaving 15 bases not matched to a gene. Germline-derived CDR1 and CDR2 are MNHEY and SMNVEV (reference sequence). The CDR3 has 16 amino acids. The CDR3 region has the DNA TGTGCCAGCAGTAAGCGGGGAGTTTCGGGCGAGAACGAGCAGTACTTC. It codes for CASSKRGVSGENEQYF.

The chain has TRBV18 and TRBJ2-7; 8 bases agree with TRBD1. The ends lost 3 bases at V and 3 bases at J; junction bases unmatched: 4. This CDR3 spans 14 amino acids. Germline assignment: CDR1 KGHSH and CDR2 LQKENI. CDR3 in amino acids: CASSPMGQDYEQYF. CDR3 nucleotides: TGTGCCAGCTCACCCATGGGACAGGACTACGAGCAGTACTTC.

The V gene is TRBV27, the J gene TRBJ2-7; D possibly corresponds to TRBD2 (5 bases). Trimming cost V 5 bases and J 2 bases, with 16 bases left between them. CDR3 length equals 15 residues. In germline, CDR1 is MNHEY, CDR2 SMNVEV (reference sequence). The CDR3 DNA reads as TGTGCCAGCAGTCGCCTCTTCGGGGAGACCTACGAGCAGTACTTC. Translated, it gives CASSRLFGETYEQYF.

This chain connects TRBV7-2 to TRBJ1-5; perhaps TRBD1 as D (5 bases). Germline V lookup: CDR1 SGHTA, CDR2 FQGNSA. This CDR3 spans 15 amino acids. Trimming pared 5 bases from V and 7 bases from J, leaving 18 bases between. The CDR3 protein is CASSPGVWGRQPQHF. CDR3 in DNA: TGTGCCAGCAGCCCCGGTGTTTGGGGCCGCCAGCCCCAGCATTTT.

The DNA for the CDR3 is TGCAGCGTATCACGACAGGAGAACACTGAAGCTTTCTTT. Translation gives CSVSRQENTEAFF. V usage is TRBV29-1 and J usage is TRBJ1-1; TRBD1 might be the D (6 bases). The CDR3 extends over 13 amino acids. The germline CDR1 and CDR2 sequences are SQVTM and ANQGSEA. V was trimmed by 6 bases and J by 1 base, leaving 12 bases between them.

The chain couples TRBV25-1 to TRBJ2-2; D unclear. V lost 2 bases and J lost 7, with 8 bases in between. Germline V lookup: CDR1 MGHDK, CDR2 SYGVNS. The CDR3 covers 13 residues. CDR3 region: CASSENDFGELFF. In DNA form, the CDR3 reads TGTGCCAGCAGTGAAAACGACTTCGGGGAGCTGTTTTTT.

V is TRBV18 and J is TRBJ2-7, with TRBD2 identical over 14 bases. After removal of 2 bases from V and 3 bases from J, the junction contained 12 bases not matched to a gene. CDR1 KGHSH and CDR2 LQKENI come from the germline V gene. The CDR3 extends over 19 amino acids. The CDR3 nucleotides read TGTGCCAGCTCACCAATCCAAACCGGGACTAGCGGGAGTATCTACGAGCAGTACTTC. Translated: CASSPIQTGTSGSIYEQYF.

This rearrangement joins TRBV20-1 to TRBJ2-7; 8 nucleotides match TRBD2. The CDR3 is 15 amino acids. The V gene end was trimmed by 3 bases and the J gene end by 0 bases; junction bases not matched to a gene: 7. Germline V gene lookup returns CDR1 DFQATT and CDR2 SNEGSKA (reference sequence). The CDR3 DNA is TGCAGTGCTAGTGCTAGTGGGACTAGCTCCTACGAGCAGTACTTC. It specifies CSASASGTSSYEQYF.